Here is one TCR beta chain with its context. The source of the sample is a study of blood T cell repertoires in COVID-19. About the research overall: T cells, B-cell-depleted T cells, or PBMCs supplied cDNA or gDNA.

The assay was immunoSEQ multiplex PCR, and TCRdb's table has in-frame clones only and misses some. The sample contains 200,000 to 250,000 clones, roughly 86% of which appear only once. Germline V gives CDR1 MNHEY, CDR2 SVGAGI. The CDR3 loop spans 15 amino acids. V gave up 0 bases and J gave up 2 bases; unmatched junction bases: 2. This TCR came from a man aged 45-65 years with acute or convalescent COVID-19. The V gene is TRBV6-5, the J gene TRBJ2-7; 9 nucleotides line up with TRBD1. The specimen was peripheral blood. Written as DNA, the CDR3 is TGTGCCAGCAGTTACTCATACAGGGGGCCCTACGAGCAGTACTTC. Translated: CASSYSYRGPYEQYF.